This section outlines one TCR beta chain sequence together with its context. Original processing notes: Amplification from reference gene primers served as the basis for estimated nucleated cell counts. Using immunoSEQ multiplex PCR, the repertoire was profiled, and TCRdb retains in-frame clones only, with some absent. V, J and clone size are those of that table, while D and trimming were read from the DNA. The sample consists of around 250,000 clones, approximately 86% of them appearing once. The data originate from a study of blood T cell repertoires in COVID-19. Study at large: COVID-19 samples collected from the United States, Italy and Spain covered acute and convalescent phases.

V shed 5 bases, J shed 4 bases, and the junction held 4 bases outside the gene matches. The germline V gene has CDR1 MDHEN and CDR2 SYDVKM. The CDR3 is 13 amino acids. The chain uses TRBV28 and TRBJ2-5; 7 nucleotides match TRBD2. This clonotype was obtained from a woman aged 50 to 60 who had recovered from COVID-19. Sequenced: PBMCs or T cells enriched from blood (not recorded which). The CDR3 DNA sequence: TGTGCCAGCAGTCCCCGGACTAGAGAGACCCAGTACTTC. It codes for CASSPRTRETQYF.